This record looks at one TCR beta chain sequence and its context. Its antigen is as yet unknown. The authors amplified TCR beta CDR3 regions from RNA transcripts. The library came from an HTBI-primed first-round RT-PCR and a second-round multiplex PCR. TCRdb processed the multiplex PCR reads anew with MiXCR; each CDR3 protein has one entry. The sample records 500,000 to 700,000 distinct CDR3 sequences, 20% to 25% being singletons. People with hyperthyroidism were aged 18 to 65 and newly diagnosed, under 2 months' duration. Clinical symptoms, serum thyroxine, TRAb, thyroid ultrasound and orbital computed tomography formed the basis of diagnosis. The source of the sample is a study of Graves' ophthalmopathy and Graves' hyperthyroidism. Study results and caveats: In predicting ophthalmopathy progression, the model reached about 71% sensitivity and approximately 72% specificity. Blood also carried most expanded thyroid clonotypes exceeding 0.001 frequency.

Germline assignment: CDR1 SGHRS and CDR2 YFSETQ. Trimming cost V 4 bases and J 2 bases, with 10 bases left between them. The length of the CDR3 is 15 residues. This TCR came from a woman under 30 with stable Graves' hyperthyroidism. Some clones in this sample may be carry-over from other donors' samples. The J gene is TRBJ2-6, the V gene TRBV5-1; D unclear. The sequenced material came from peripheral blood. This CDR3 is CASSPFATGANVLTF. CDR3 bases: TGCGCCAGCAGCCCCTTCGCCACTGGGGCCAACGTCCTGACTTTC.